Below, one TCR beta chain is given with its context. Its antigen is not known. 60 Vbeta and 13 Jbeta primers were used in PCR. The protocol was immunoSEQ multiplex PCR, while the TCRdb copy is restricted to in-frame clones and leaves out a portion. The sample lists some 160,000 clones, approximately 79% seen once, with under 3% in the top ten. Though probably carrying unrecorded immune exposures, donors were nominally healthy at sampling. Germline V gene data show CDR1 as MNHEY and CDR2 as SMNVEV (reference sequence). CDR3 length: 16 residues. Unmatched junction bases numbered 8, after V lost 5 bases and J lost 3 bases. The data belong to a study of cytomegalovirus exposure and HLA in healthy donors. General observations from the study: HLA-A and HLA-B allele assignments for most subjects were reportedly predicted accurately using TCR beta sequences. Reports showed the classifier diagnosing cytomegalovirus status with high specificity and sensitivity. Equally common other TCR beta chains were less clonally expanded than HLA-associated ones, a later analysis found.

This TCR derives from a male donor in good health and CMV-seronegative. The V call is TRBV27, the J call TRBJ2-2; 8 bases are a match to TRBD2. The sequencing input was PBMCs. The CDR3 nucleotides are TGTGCCAGCAGTCCGCGAGGAGCGGGGGACACCGGGGAGCTGTTTTTT. It translates to CASSPRGAGDTGELFF.